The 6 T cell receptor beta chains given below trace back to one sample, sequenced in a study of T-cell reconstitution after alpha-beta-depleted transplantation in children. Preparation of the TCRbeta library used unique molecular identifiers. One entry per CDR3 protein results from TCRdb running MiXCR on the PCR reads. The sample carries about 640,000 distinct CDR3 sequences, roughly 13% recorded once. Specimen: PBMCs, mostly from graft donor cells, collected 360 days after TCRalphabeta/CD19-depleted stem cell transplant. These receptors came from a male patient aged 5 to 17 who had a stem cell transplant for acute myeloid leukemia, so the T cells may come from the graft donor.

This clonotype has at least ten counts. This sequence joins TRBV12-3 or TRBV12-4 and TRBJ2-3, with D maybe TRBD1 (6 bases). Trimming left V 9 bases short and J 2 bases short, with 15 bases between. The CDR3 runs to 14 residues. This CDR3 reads CASSPDSPTDTQYF. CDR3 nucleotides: TGTGCCAGTTCCCCGGACAGTCCCACAGATACGCAGTATTTT.

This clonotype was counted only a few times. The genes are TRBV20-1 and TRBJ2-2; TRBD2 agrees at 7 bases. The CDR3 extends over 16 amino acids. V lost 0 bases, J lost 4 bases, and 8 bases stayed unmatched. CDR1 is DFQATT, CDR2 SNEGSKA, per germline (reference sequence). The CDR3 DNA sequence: TGCAGTGCTAGAGATCATTTCGGCGGGGGCACCGGGGAGCTGTTTTTT. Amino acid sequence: CSARDHFGGGTGELFF.

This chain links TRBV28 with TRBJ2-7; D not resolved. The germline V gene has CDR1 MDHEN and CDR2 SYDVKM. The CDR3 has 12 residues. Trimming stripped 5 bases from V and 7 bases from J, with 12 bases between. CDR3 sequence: CASSRSRREQYF. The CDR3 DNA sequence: TGTGCCAGCAGTCGATCCCGGCGGGAGCAGTACTTC.

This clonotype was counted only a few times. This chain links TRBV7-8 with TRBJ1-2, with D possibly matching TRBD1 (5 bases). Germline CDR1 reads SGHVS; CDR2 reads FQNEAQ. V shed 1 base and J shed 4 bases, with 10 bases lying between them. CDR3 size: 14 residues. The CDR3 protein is CASSLGGATYGYTF. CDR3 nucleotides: TGTGCCAGCAGCTTAGGAGGGGCCACCTATGGCTACACCTTC.

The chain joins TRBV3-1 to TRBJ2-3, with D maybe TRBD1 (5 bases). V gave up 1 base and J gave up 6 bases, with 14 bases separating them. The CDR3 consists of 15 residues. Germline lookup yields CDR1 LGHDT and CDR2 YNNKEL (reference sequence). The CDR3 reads CASSQGGGHRDTQYF. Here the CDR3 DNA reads TGTGCCAGCAGCCAAGGCGGCGGCCACAGGGATACGCAGTATTTT.

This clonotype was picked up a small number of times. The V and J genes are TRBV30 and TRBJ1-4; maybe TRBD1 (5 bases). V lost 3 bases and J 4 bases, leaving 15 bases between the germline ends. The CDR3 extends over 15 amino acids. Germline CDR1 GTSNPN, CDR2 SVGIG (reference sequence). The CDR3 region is CAWRQGLSGNEKLFF. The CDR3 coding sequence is TGTGCCTGGAGGCAGGGCCTTTCGGGTAATGAAAAACTGTTTTTT.